Detailed here is one T cell receptor (beta chain). The sample comes from a study of T cell responses to AZD1222 COVID-19 vaccine. Unmatched junction bases numbered 2, after V lost 4 bases and J lost 1 base. CDR3 length: 17 residues. Germline V gene sequence: CDR1 KGHDR, CDR2 SFDVKD. Assay used: immunoSEQ multiplex PCR; TCRdb lists only in-frame clones, some missing. The repertoire consists of over 150,000 clones, with around 85% occurring once and the leading ten covering roughly 5%. The receptor was isolated from an adult in good health. This rearrangement joins TRBV24-1 to TRBJ2-2, with 13 bases aligning to TRBD2. Material: peripheral blood, obtained on day 0 of MenACWY control vaccination. In DNA, the CDR3 is TGTGCCACCAGTGAAACTAGCGGGAGGGAGAACACCGGGGAGCTGTTTTTT. The encoded protein is CATSETSGRENTGELFF.